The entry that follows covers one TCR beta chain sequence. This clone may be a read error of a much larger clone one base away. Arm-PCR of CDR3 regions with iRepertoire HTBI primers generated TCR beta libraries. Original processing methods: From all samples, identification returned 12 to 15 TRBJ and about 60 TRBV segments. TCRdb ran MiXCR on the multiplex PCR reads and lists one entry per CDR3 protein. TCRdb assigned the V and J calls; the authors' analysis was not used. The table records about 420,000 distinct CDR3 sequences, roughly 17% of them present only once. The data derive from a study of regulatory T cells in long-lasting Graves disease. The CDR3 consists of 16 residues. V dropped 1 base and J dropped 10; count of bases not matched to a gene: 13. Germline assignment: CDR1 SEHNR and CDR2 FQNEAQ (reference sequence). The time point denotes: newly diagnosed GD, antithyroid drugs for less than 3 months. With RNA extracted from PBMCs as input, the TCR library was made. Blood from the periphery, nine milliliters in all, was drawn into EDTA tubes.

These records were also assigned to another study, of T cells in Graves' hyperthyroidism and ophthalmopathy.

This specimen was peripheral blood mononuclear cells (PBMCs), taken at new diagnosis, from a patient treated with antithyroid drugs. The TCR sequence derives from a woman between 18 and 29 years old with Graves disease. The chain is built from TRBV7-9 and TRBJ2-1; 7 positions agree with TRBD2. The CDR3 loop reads CASSLEIGGSLDEQFF. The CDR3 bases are TGTGCCAGCAGCTTAGAAATTGGCGGGAGTCTCGACGAGCAGTTCTTC.